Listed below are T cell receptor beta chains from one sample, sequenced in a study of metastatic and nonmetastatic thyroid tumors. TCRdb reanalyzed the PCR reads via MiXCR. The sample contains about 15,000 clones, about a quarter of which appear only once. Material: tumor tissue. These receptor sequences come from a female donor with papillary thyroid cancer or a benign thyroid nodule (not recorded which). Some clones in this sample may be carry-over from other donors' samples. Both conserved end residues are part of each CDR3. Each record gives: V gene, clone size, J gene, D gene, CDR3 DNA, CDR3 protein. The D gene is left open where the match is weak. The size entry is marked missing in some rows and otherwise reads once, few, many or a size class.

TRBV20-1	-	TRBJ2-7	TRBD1	TGCAGTGCCCGGACAGGGGCGAACTCCTACGAGCAGTACTTC	CSARTGANSYEQYF
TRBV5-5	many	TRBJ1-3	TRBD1	TGTGCCAGCAGGGGGACAGTTGGAAACACCATATATTTT	CASRGTVGNTIYF
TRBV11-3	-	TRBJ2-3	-	TGTGCCAGCAGCCTAGGGGGGATATATACGCAGTATTTT	CASSLGGIYTQYF
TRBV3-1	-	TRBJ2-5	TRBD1	TGTGCCAGCAGCCGTGGACAGGGAACCGAGACCCAGTACTTC	CASSRGQGTETQYF
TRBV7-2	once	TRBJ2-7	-	TGTGCCAGCAGCTTAGTGGGGTCAACAGGGAGCGAGCAGTACTTC	CASSLVGSTGSEQYF
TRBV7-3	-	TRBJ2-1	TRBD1	TGTGCCAGCAGTTTCAGACAGGGGGCCAACAATGAGCAGTTCTTC	CASSFRQGANNEQFF
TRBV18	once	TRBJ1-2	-	TGTGCCAGCTCACCTGGGGATGGTAACACCTTC	CASSPGDGNTF
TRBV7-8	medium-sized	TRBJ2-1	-	TGTGCCAGCAGCTTAGGAGCCAGTAGCCGCTCCTACAATGAGCAGTTCTTC	CASSLGASSRSYNEQFF
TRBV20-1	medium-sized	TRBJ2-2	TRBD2	TGCAGTGCTAGACCCCTTAGCGGGAGGGGGAACACCGGGGAGCTGTTTTTT	CSARPLSGRGNTGELFF
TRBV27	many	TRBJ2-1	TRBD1	TGTGCCAGCAGTGCCAGACAGGGGTGGGATGAGCAGTTCTTC	CASSARQGWDEQFF
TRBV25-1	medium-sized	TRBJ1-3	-	TGTGCCAGCAGTTTAGCTTCTGGAAACACCATATATTTT	CASSLASGNTIYF
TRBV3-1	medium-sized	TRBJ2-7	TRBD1	TGTGCCAGCAGCCGAATCGGGACAGGAAGCTCCTACGAGCAGTACTTC	CASSRIGTGSSYEQYF
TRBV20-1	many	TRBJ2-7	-	TGCAGTGCTAAATCCGGGACGATTGGCGAGCAGTACTTC	CSAKSGTIGEQYF
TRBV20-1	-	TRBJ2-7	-	TGCAGTGCTAGAGATCCCGTAGGGGTGACCTACGAGCAGTACTTC	CSARDPVGVTYEQYF
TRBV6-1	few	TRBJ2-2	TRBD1	TGTGCCAGCAGTGAATCGGACAGGGACACAGGGGAGCTGTTTTTT	CASSESDRDTGELFF
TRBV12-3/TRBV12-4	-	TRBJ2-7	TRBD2	TGTGCCAGCAGTTTTGCTGGACTAGGAACCTACGAGCAGTACTTC	CASSFAGLGTYEQYF
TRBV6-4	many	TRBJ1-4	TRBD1	TGTGCCAGCAGTGTCTACCGGTGGACAGGAATCGGGGAACTGTTTTTT	CASSVYRWTGIGELFF
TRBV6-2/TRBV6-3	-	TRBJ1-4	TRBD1	TGTGCCAGCAGTCAAACCACCGGGACAGGGTATGAAAAACTGTTTTTT	CASSQTTGTGYEKLFF
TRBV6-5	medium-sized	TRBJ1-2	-	TGTGCCAGCAGTTACGAGTTGGGATATGGCTACACCTTC	CASSYELGYGYTF
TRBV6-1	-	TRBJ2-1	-	TGTGCCAGCAGCCTTGGACGGCAGCCAGCCAATGAGCAGTTCTTC	CASSLGRQPANEQFF
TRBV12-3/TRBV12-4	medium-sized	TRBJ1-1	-	TGTGCCAGCAGGACCCAGTTGGACACTGAAGCTTTCTTT	CASRTQLDTEAFF
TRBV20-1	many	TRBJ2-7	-	TGCAGTGCTAGTCCACAGGGCTACGAGCAGTACTTC	CSASPQGYEQYF
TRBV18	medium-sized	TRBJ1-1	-	TGTGCCAGCTCAGCACGGATTACTGAAGCTTTCTTT	CASSARITEAFF
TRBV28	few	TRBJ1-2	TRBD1	TGTGCCAGCAGCATATCGACAGGGAGCTATGGCTACACCTTC	CASSISTGSYGYTF
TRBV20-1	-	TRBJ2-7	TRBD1	TGCAGTGCTAGCATCCAGGGGGCTATGGACGAGCAGTACTTC	CSASIQGAMDEQYF
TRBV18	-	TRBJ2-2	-	TGTGCCAGCTCCCGAATTAGCATGGTGAACACCGGGGAGCTGTTTTTT	CASSRISMVNTGELFF
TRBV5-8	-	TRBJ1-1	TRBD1	TGTGCCAGCAGCTTGGAGGACAGGAGAAACACTGAAGCTTTCTTT	CASSLEDRRNTEAFF
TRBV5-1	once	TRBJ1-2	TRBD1	TGCGCCAGCAGCTTGAGGTCGGGACAGGGTTATGGCTACACCTTC	CASSLRSGQGYGYTF
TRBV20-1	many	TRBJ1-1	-	TGCAGCACAAGGTCGGCAACAAATGAAGCTTTCTTT	CSTRSATNEAFF
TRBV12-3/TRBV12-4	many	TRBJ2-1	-	TGTGCCAGCAGTCTCCGCTGGGGGCAAGCATCCTACAATGAGCAGTTCTTC	CASSLRWGQASYNEQFF
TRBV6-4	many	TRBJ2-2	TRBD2	TGTGCCAGCAGTGACTCGAGGGAGGGGAGCGGGGAGCTGTTTTTT	CASSDSREGSGELFF
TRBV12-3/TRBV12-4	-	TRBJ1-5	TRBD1	TGTGCCAGTACATCGGGACAGCTCAATCAGCCCCAGCATTTT	CASTSGQLNQPQHF
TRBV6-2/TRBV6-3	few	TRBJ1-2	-	TGTGCCAGCAGTTCGCGGACACCCCCATATGGCTACACCTTC	CASSSRTPPYGYTF
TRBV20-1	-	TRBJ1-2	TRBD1	TGCAGTGCTAGCGGGACAGGGTACTTCCATGGCTACACCTTC	CSASGTGYFHGYTF
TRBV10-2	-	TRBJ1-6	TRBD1	TGCGCCAGCAGTGATACGGGACAGGGCTACGGGGCACCCCTCCACTTT	CASSDTGQGYGAPLHF
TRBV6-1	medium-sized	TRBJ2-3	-	TGTGCCAGCAGACAGGATCTAACTAGCACAGATACGCAGTATTTT	CASRQDLTSTDTQYF
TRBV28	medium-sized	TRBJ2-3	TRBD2	TGTGCCAGCAGTGCTAGCGGGACCACAGATACGCAGTATTTT	CASSASGTTDTQYF
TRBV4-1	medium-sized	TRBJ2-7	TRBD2	TGCGCCAGCAGCCGGGAAGCGGGAGGTACTTCTTCCTACGAGCAGTACTTC	CASSREAGGTSSYEQYF
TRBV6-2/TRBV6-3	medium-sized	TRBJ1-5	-	TGTGCCAGCACACTCAGACAGGCGGGTCAGCCCCAGCATTTT	CASTLRQAGQPQHF
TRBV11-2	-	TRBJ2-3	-	TGTGCCAGCAGCTTATTACAACTTACCGATACGCAGTATTTT	CASSLLQLTDTQYF
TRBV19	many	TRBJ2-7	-	TGTGCCAGTAGCAAAACCCATGGACGGCAAGAGCAGTACTTC	CASSKTHGRQEQYF
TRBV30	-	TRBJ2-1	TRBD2	TGTGCCTGGACGCCCGGGAGGTCCTACAATGAGCAGTTCTTC	CAWTPGRSYNEQFF
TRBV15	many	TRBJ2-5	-	TGTGCCACCAGCAGAGATCGGGAGACCCAGTACTTC	CATSRDRETQYF
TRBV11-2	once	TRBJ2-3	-	TGTGCCAGCAGCTCAAGGACCACGACAGGCCCGGATACGCAGTATTTT	CASSSRTTTGPDTQYF
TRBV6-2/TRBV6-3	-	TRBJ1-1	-	TGTGCCAGCAGTTACTCGAATAGGCACTCTGAAGCTTTCTTT	CASSYSNRHSEAFF